This section outlines one T cell receptor (beta chain) sequence together with its context. TCRdb's copy holds only in-frame clones and misses some; the assay was immunoSEQ multiplex PCR. The repertoire includes some 220,000 clones, 75% to 90% of them detected once, and less than 6% sits in the top ten. The data are from a study of blood T cell repertoires in COVID-19. Study details: Donors in the United States, Italy and Spain gave samples during acute or convalescent COVID-19. PBMCs, B-cell-depleted T cells, or T cells provided the cDNA or gDNA that made up the material.

The V gene lost 5 bases and the J gene lost 2 bases, with 13 bases spanning the gap. Per the germline V gene, CDR1 is SGHVS and CDR2 is FQNEAQ. The CDR3 has 14 amino acids. The V call is TRBV7-8, the J call TRBJ2-7, with D perhaps matching TRBD2 (5 bases). The clonotype originates from a woman aged 65 to 85 with COVID-19, enrolled during active disease. The source material was peripheral blood. CDR3: CASSVRGTTYEQYF. In DNA, the CDR3 is TGTGCCAGCAGCGTCCGGGGTACTACCTACGAGCAGTACTTC.